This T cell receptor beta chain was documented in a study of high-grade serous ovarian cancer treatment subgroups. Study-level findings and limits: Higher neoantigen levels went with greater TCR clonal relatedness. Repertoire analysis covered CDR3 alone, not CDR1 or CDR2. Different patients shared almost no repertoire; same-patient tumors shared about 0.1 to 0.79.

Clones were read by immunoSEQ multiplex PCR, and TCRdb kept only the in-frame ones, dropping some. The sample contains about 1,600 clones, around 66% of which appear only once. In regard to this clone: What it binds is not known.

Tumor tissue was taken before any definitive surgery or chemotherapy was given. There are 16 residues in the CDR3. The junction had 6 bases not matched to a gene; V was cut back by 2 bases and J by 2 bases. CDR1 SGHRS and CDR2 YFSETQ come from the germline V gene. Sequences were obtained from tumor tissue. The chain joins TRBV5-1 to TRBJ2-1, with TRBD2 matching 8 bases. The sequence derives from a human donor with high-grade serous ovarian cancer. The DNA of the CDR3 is TGCGCCAGCAGCTTAGGGCTAGCGGGTACCTACAATGAGCAGTTCTTC. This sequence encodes CASSLGLAGTYNEQFF.